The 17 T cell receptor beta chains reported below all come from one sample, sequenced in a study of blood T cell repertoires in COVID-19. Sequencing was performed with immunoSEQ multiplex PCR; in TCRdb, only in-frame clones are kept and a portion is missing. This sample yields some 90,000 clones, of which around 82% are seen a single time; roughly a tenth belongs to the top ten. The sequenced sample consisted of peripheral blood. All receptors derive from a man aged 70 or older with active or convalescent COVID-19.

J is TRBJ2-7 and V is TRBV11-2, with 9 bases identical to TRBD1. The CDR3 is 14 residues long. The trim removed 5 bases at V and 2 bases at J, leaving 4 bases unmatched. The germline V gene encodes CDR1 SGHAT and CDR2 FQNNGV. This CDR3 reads CASSRTGDPYEQYF. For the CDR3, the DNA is TGTGCCAGCAGCCGGACAGGGGATCCCTACGAGCAGTACTTC.

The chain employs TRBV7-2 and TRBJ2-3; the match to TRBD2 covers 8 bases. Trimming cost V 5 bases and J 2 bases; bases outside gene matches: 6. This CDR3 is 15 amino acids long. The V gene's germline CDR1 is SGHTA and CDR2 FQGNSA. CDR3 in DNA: TGTGCCAGCAGCCTTAGCGGGGCCTACACAGATACGCAGTATTTT. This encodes CASSLSGAYTDTQYF.

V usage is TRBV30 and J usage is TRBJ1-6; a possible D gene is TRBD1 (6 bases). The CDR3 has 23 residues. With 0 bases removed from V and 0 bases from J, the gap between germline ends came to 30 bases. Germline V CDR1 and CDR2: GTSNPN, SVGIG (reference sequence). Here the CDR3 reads CAWSVRTPGQQTEPGSYNSPLHF. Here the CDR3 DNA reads TGTGCCTGGAGTGTACGGACCCCGGGACAACAAACGGAGCCTGGCTCCTATAATTCACCCCTCCACTTT.

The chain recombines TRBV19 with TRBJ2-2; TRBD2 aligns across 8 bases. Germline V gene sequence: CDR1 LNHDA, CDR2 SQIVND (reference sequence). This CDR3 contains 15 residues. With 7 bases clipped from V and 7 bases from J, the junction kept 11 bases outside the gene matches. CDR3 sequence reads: CASTRGGRIIGELFF. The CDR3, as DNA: TGTGCCAGTACTCGGGGGGGCCGTATAATCGGGGAGCTGTTTTTT. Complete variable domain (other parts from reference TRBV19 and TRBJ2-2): DGGITQSPKYLFRKEGQNVTLSCEQNLNHDAMYWYRQDPGQGLRLIYYSQIVNDFQKGDIAEGYSVSREKKESFPLTVTSAQKNPTAFYLCASTRGGRIIGELFFGEGSRLTVL.

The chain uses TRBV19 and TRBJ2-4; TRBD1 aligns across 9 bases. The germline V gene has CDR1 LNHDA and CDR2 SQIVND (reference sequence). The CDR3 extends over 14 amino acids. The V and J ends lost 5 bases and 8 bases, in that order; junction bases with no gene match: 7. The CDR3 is CASSSPGTGYIQYF. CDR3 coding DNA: TGTGCCAGTAGTTCTCCCGGGACAGGGTACATTCAGTACTTC. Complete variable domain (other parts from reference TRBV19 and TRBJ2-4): DGGITQSPKYLFRKEGQNVTLSCEQNLNHDAMYWYRQDPGQGLRLIYYSQIVNDFQKGDIAEGYSVSREKKESFPLTVTSAQKNPTAFYLCASSSPGTGYIQYFGAGTRLSVL.

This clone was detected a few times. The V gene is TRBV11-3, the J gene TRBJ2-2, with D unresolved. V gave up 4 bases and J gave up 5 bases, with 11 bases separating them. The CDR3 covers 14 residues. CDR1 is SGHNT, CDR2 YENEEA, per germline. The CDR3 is CASSSYRQTGELFF. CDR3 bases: TGTGCCAGCAGCTCATACCGACAAACCGGGGAGCTGTTTTTT.

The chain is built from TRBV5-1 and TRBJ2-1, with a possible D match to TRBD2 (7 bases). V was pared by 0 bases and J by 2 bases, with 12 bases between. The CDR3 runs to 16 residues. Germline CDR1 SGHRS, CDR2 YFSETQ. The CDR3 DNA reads TGCGCCAGCAGCTTGGTTTGGGGGGGCCCCTACAATGAGCAGTTCTTC. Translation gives CASSLVWGGPYNEQFF.

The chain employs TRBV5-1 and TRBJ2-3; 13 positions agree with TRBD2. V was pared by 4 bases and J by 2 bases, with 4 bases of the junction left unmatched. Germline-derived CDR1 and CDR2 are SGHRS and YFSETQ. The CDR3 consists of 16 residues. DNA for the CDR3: TGCGCCAGCAGCACCACTAGCGGGGGGGTCACAGATACGCAGTATTTT. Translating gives CASSTTSGGVTDTQYF.

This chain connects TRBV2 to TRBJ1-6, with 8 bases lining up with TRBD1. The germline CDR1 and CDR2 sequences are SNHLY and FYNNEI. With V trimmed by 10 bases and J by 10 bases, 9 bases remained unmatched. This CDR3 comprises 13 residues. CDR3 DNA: TGTGCCACCAGACAGGGGTTAGAGTCACCCCTCCACTTT. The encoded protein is CATRQGLESPLHF.

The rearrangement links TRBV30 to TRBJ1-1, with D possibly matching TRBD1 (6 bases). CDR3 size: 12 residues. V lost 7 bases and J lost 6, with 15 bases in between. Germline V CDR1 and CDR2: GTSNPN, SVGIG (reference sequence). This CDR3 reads CASTTGLAEAFF. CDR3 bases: TGTGCCTCCACCACAGGGTTGGCTGAAGCTTTCTTT.

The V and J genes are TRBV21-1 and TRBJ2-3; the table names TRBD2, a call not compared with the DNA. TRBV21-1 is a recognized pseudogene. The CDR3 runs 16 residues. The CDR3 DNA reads TGTGCCAGCAGCAAGAGGTTATTGCCTGGCACAGATACGCAGTATTTT. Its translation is CASSKRLLPGTDTQYF.

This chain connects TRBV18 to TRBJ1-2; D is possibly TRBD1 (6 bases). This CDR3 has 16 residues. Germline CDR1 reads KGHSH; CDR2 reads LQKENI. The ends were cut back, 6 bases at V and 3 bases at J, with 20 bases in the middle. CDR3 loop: CASSQQQGSIDYGYTF. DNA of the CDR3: TGTGCCAGCTCTCAACAACAGGGCTCAATTGACTATGGCTACACCTTC. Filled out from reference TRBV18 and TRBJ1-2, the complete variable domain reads NAGVMQNPRHLVRRRGQEARLRCSPMKGHSHVYWYRQLPEEGLKFMVYLQKENIIDESGMPKERFSAEFPKEGPSILRIQQVVRGDSAAYFCASSQQQGSIDYGYTFGSGTRLTVV.

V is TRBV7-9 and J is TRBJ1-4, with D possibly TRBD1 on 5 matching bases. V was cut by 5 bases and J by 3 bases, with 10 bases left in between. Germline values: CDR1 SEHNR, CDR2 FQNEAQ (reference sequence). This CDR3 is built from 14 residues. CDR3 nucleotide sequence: TGTGCCAGCAGCCTCCGGGGGTCTAATGAAAAACTGTTTTTT. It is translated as CASSLRGSNEKLFF.

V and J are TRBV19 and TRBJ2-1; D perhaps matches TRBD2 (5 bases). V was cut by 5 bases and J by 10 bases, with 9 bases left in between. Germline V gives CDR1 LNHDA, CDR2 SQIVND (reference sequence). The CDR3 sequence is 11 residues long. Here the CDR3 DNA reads TGTGCCAGTAGTCACCAGCGGGAGCAGTTCTTC. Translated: CASSHQREQFF.

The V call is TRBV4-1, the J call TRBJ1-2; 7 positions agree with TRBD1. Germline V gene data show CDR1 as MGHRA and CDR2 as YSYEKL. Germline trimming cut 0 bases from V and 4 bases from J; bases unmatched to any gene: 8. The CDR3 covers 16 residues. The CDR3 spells CASSQDGQVWGYGYTF. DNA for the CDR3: TGCGCCAGCAGCCAAGATGGACAGGTGTGGGGCTATGGCTACACCTTC.

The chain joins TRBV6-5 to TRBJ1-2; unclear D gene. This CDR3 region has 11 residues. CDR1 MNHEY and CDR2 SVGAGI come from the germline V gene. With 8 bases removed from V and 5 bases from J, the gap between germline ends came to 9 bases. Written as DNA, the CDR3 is TGTGCCAGCGGGCTTTTTTATGGCTACACCTTC. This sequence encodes CASGLFYGYTF.

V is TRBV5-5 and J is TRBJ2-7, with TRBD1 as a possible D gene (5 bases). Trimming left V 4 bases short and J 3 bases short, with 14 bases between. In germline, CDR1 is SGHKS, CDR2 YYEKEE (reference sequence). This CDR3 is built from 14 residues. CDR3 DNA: TGTGCCAGCAGCCCGACAGTGGGGTACTACGAGCAGTACTTC. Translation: CASSPTVGYYEQYF.